The 27 T cell receptor beta chains below all came from one sample that was sequenced in a study of identical twins. In TCRdb, the 5' RACE reads were re-called with MiXCR into one record per CDR3 protein. The table lists hundreds of thousands of distinct CDR3 sequences, 15% to 20% of them singletons. These data were likewise used in another study, on T cells expressing NK-cell markers.

The sample was PBMCs. Source of these receptors: a young woman in good health.

This clonotype was seen a few times. The rearrangement links TRBV20-1 to TRBJ2-7, with TRBD2 matching over 7 bases. The CDR3 loop spans 13 amino acids. Looked up from germline, CDR1 is DFQATT and CDR2 is SNEGSKA (reference sequence). The ends lost 0 bases at V and 4 bases at J; junction bases unmatched: 3. The CDR3 DNA is TGCAGTGCTAGAGATCGGGGGGTTTACGAGCAGTACTTC. Translating it yields CSARDRGVYEQYF.

The chain uses TRBV5-5 and TRBJ1-2; D perhaps matches TRBD1 (6 bases). Trimming removed 6 bases from V and 6 bases from J, with 15 bases in between. CDR3 length equals 13 residues. Looked up from germline, CDR1 is SGHKS and CDR2 is YYEKEE (reference sequence). The CDR3 spells CASTGTGSHGYTF. In DNA form, the CDR3 reads TGTGCCAGCACCGGCACAGGGTCTCATGGCTACACCTTC.

This clonotype occurred a few times. The rearrangement joins TRBV3-1 to TRBJ2-2, with 8 bases aligning to TRBD1. The CDR3 has 14 amino acids. The J segment lost 7 bases and the V segment lost 6 bases, leaving 7 bases of the junction unmatched. Looked up from germline, CDR1 is LGHDT and CDR2 is YNNKEL (reference sequence). CDR3 coding DNA: TGTGCCAGCAGTCAGCCAGGGGGCAGCGGGGAGCTGTTTTTT. Amino acids: CASSQPGGSGELFF.

The chain is built from TRBV20-1 and TRBJ2-7; D is unclear. Germline V gives CDR1 DFQATT, CDR2 SNEGSKA (reference sequence). The V end lost 8 bases, the J end lost 3 bases, and 11 bases lay between the germline ends. This CDR3 is built from 11 residues. CDR3 residues: CSLSTGYEQYF. DNA for the CDR3: TGCAGTCTTTCCACCGGCTACGAGCAGTACTTC.

The V and J genes are TRBV10-3 and TRBJ2-7, with 9 bases fitting TRBD1. This CDR3 spans 16 amino acids. The germline V gene has CDR1 ENHRY and CDR2 SYGVKD. The V and J ends lost 2 bases and 6 bases, in that order; junction bases with no gene match: 11. This chain's CDR3 is CAISEAGTGITGEQYF. The DNA of the CDR3 is TGTGCCATCAGTGAGGCCGGGACAGGGATTACGGGCGAGCAGTACTTC.

This clonotype appeared a few times. This sequence joins TRBV4-1 and TRBJ2-2; no firm D call. The CDR3 is made up of 15 amino acids. The V and J ends lost 2 bases and 6 bases respectively, with 13 bases between them. Germline V lookup: CDR1 MGHRA, CDR2 YSYEKL. The CDR3 reads CASSQHTVTAGELFF. In DNA, the CDR3 is TGCGCCAGCAGCCAACATACGGTTACGGCCGGGGAGCTGTTTTTT.

This chain uses TRBV20-1 with TRBJ2-5; D call uncertain. V was pared by 3 bases and J by 1 base, with 6 bases between. This CDR3 is built from 12 residues. CDR1 is DFQATT, CDR2 SNEGSKA, per germline (reference sequence). This chain's CDR3 is CSASSFQETQYF. In nucleotides, the CDR3 is TGCAGTGCTAGTTCATTCCAAGAGACCCAGTACTTC.

There are many counts of this clonotype. The chain carries TRBV12-3 or TRBV12-4 and TRBJ2-5; D possibly corresponds to TRBD2 (6 bases). V lost 3 bases and J lost 3, with 8 bases in between. The CDR3 totals 13 residues. CDR3 sequence: CASSFSGEETQYF. The CDR3 coding sequence is TGTGCCAGCAGTTTCTCGGGGGAAGAGACCCAGTACTTC.

This clonotype occurred a few times. The chain recombines TRBV27 with TRBJ2-7; 9 bases agree with TRBD1. This CDR3 has 17 residues. With V trimmed by 2 bases and J by 3 bases, 11 bases remained unmatched. Germline assignment: CDR1 MNHEY and CDR2 SMNVEV (reference sequence). CDR3 nucleotides: TGTGCCAGCAGTTTAGGAATTGGACAGGGGTTTTTCTACGAGCAGTACTTC. Encoded protein: CASSLGIGQGFFYEQYF.

Comment on this clonotype: A junction end diverges from the germline sequence, so it may reflect a read error. This chain links TRBV5-1 with TRBJ2-3, with a possible D match to TRBD1 (5 bases). The length of the CDR3 is 13 residues. Germline V gene sequence: CDR1 SGHRS, CDR2 YFSETQ. The CDR3 region has the DNA TGTGCCAGCAGTTTGGGCGCAGGGGATACGCAGTATTTT. It translates to CASSLGAGDTQYF.

This clonotype was observed many times. The chain recombines TRBV20-1 with TRBJ1-3; D unresolved. Germline V CDR1 and CDR2: DFQATT, SNEGSKA (reference sequence). V lost 8 bases and J 0 bases, leaving 8 bases between the germline ends. The CDR3 runs to 12 residues. The CDR3 region has the DNA TGCAGTACCCTAGACTCTGGAAACACCATATATTTT. Protein product: CSTLDSGNTIYF.

About this clonotype: This may arise from a read error, as a much more abundant clone is one base away. The chain recombines TRBV15 with TRBJ1-5; D is unresolved. V was clipped by 1 base and J by 5 bases, with 3 bases between them. Per the germline V gene, CDR1 is LNHNV and CDR2 is YYDKDF (reference sequence). The CDR3 is 12 residues long. The CDR3 bases are TGTGCCACCAGCAGAGGTGATCAGCCCCAGCATTTT. Its translation is CATSRGDQPQHF.

The chain is built from TRBV29-1 and TRBJ2-7; D is unclear. Germline CDR1 reads SQVTM; CDR2 reads ANQGSEA. CDR3 size: 15 residues. The V end was cut by 4 bases, the J end by 5 bases, with 21 bases between. In DNA, the CDR3 is TGCAGCGTTGGAGATAGGCATTCGGGTAGGAACGAGCAGTACTTC. This translates into CSVGDRHSGRNEQYF.

The rearrangement uses TRBV20-1 and TRBJ2-1, with D possibly being TRBD1 or TRBD2 (5 bases each). This CDR3 comprises 14 residues. Trimming cost V 6 bases and J 0 bases, with 12 bases left between them. The V gene's germline CDR1 is DFQATT and CDR2 SNEGSKA (reference sequence). CDR3 sequence reads: CSALERGSYNEQFF. The CDR3 DNA follows: TGCAGTGCCCTGGAGAGGGGCTCCTACAATGAGCAGTTCTTC.

V is TRBV5-1 and J is TRBJ2-1, with D perhaps TRBD1 (6 bases). V dropped 0 bases and J dropped 0 bases, with 13 bases sitting between them. Germline values: CDR1 SGHRS, CDR2 YFSETQ. There are 17 residues in the CDR3. As DNA, the CDR3 is TGCGCCAGCAGCTTGGGGGACCCGGACAGCTCCTACAATGAGCAGTTCTTC. Translation gives CASSLGDPDSSYNEQFF.

The chain uses TRBV27 and TRBJ2-2; D might be TRBD2 (6 bases). The length of the CDR3 is 15 residues. Trimming removed 7 bases at V and 1 base at J, with 13 bases between. The germline gives CDR1 MNHEY, CDR2 SMNVEV (reference sequence). Written as DNA, the CDR3 is TGTGCCAGCATGGAATCGGGACTGAACACCGGGGAGCTGTTTTTT. Translated, it gives CASMESGLNTGELFF.

In its sample, this clonotype was seen a few times. This chain uses TRBV20-1 with TRBJ2-3; D is perhaps TRBD1 (6 bases). The CDR3 covers 14 residues. The V and J ends lost 1 base and 3 bases respectively, with 11 bases between them. Germline values: CDR1 DFQATT, CDR2 SNEGSKA (reference sequence). The CDR3 nucleotides read TGCAGTGCTAGAGGAGGGGGTTGGACAGATACGCAGTATTTT. This encodes CSARGGGWTDTQYF.

This clonotype was seen a handful of times. The rearrangement links TRBV6-2 or TRBV6-3 to TRBJ2-1; 10 nucleotides line up with TRBD2. CDR1 is MNHEY and CDR2 is SVGEGT in the germline V gene. J gave up 5 bases and V 6 bases, and 7 bases lay outside the gene matches. This CDR3 region has 15 residues. This CDR3 reads CASSPSGRGNNEQFF. CDR3 in DNA: TGTGCCAGCAGCCCGAGCGGGAGGGGGAACAATGAGCAGTTCTTC.

V usage is TRBV29-1 and J usage is TRBJ1-4, with D possibly TRBD1 on 6 matching bases. The germline CDR1 and CDR2 sequences are SQVTM and ANQGSEA. The V gene lost 1 base and the J gene lost 12 bases, with 15 bases spanning the gap. The CDR3 is made up of 13 amino acids. CDR3 nucleotide sequence: TGCAGCGTTGAAGGTTTCGGGGGGCGTGAACTGTTTTTT. This gives the protein CSVEGFGGRELFF.

The chain couples TRBV20-1 to TRBJ2-5, with 7 nucleotides matching TRBD2. This CDR3 is 13 amino acids long. Per germline, CDR1 DFQATT and CDR2 SNEGSKA (reference sequence). V lost 5 bases and J lost 3; bases outside the gene matches: 6. In nucleotides, the CDR3 is TGCAGTGCTGGGTCTAGCGGTAAAGAGACCCAGTACTTC. Translating gives CSAGSSGKETQYF.

CDR3 sequence reads: CSVVYATGSDTQYF. CDR3 DNA: TGCAGCGTTGTATATGCGACAGGGTCAGATACGCAGTATTTT. The gene calls are TRBV29-1 and TRBJ2-3; 7 nucleotides match TRBD1. V was pared by 4 bases and J by 4 bases, with 8 bases of the junction left unmatched. CDR3 size: 14 residues. The germline gives CDR1 SQVTM, CDR2 ANQGSEA.

The DNA of the CDR3 is TGTGCCAGCAGTTTAGCGGTCGGCGTGGCAGATACGCAGTATTTT. The encoded protein is CASSLAVGVADTQYF. The rearrangement uses TRBV28 and TRBJ2-3; no definite D call. V was pared by 2 bases and J by 4 bases, with 13 bases between. Germline-derived CDR1 and CDR2 are MDHEN and SYDVKM. The CDR3 extends over 15 amino acids.

The chain is built from TRBV12-5 and TRBJ1-1; the D is unclear. Between the trimmed V and J ends, which lost 6 bases and 5 bases, there was a span of 10 bases. CDR1 LGHNT and CDR2 FRNRAP come from the germline V gene. The CDR3 is made up of 12 amino acids. CDR3 in DNA: TGTGCTAGTGGAAAGCAGGCAACTGAAGCTTTCTTT. This codes for CASGKQATEAFF.

The chain employs TRBV5-1 and TRBJ2-1, with TRBD1 matching over 8 bases. After removal of 0 bases from V and 8 bases from J, the junction contained 7 bases not matched to a gene. Germline values: CDR1 SGHRS, CDR2 YFSETQ. The CDR3 loop spans 15 amino acids. The CDR3 DNA sequence: TGCGCCAGCAGCTTGGTGGCAGCAGGGGGCGATGAGCAGTTCTTC. Its translation: CASSLVAAGGDEQFF.

A few counts support this clonotype. V is TRBV6-1 and J is TRBJ2-7; a weak D match, TRBD1 (6 bases). CDR1 and CDR2 from the germline V gene are MNHNS and SASEGT. Trimming stripped 6 bases from V and 3 bases from J, with 12 bases between. The CDR3 has 13 residues. For the CDR3, the DNA is TGTGCCAGCAGGTCGACAGGTAGCTACGAGCAGTACTTC. Protein: CASRSTGSYEQYF.

This clonotype has a handful of counts. The chain links TRBV6-5 to TRBJ1-2; D perhaps matches TRBD1 (6 bases). The germline V and J ends were trimmed by 6 bases and 8 bases, with 13 bases remaining between them. The CDR3 sequence is 12 residues long. Germline values: CDR1 MNHEY, CDR2 SVGAGI. The CDR3 sequence: CASRVGAGGYTF. The CDR3 nucleotides are TGTGCCAGCAGGGTGGGGGCGGGAGGCTACACCTTC.

This clonotype showed up just a few times. This chain joins TRBV5-6 and TRBJ1-1; D call uncertain. Germline V gene sequence: CDR1 SGHDT, CDR2 YYEEEE. This CDR3 spans 15 amino acids. V was shortened by 4 bases and J by 0 bases, with 13 bases between the two germline ends. The CDR3 protein is CASSGFEGMNTEAFF. In nucleotides, the CDR3 is TGTGCCAGCAGCGGGTTTGAGGGAATGAACACTGAAGCTTTCTTT.